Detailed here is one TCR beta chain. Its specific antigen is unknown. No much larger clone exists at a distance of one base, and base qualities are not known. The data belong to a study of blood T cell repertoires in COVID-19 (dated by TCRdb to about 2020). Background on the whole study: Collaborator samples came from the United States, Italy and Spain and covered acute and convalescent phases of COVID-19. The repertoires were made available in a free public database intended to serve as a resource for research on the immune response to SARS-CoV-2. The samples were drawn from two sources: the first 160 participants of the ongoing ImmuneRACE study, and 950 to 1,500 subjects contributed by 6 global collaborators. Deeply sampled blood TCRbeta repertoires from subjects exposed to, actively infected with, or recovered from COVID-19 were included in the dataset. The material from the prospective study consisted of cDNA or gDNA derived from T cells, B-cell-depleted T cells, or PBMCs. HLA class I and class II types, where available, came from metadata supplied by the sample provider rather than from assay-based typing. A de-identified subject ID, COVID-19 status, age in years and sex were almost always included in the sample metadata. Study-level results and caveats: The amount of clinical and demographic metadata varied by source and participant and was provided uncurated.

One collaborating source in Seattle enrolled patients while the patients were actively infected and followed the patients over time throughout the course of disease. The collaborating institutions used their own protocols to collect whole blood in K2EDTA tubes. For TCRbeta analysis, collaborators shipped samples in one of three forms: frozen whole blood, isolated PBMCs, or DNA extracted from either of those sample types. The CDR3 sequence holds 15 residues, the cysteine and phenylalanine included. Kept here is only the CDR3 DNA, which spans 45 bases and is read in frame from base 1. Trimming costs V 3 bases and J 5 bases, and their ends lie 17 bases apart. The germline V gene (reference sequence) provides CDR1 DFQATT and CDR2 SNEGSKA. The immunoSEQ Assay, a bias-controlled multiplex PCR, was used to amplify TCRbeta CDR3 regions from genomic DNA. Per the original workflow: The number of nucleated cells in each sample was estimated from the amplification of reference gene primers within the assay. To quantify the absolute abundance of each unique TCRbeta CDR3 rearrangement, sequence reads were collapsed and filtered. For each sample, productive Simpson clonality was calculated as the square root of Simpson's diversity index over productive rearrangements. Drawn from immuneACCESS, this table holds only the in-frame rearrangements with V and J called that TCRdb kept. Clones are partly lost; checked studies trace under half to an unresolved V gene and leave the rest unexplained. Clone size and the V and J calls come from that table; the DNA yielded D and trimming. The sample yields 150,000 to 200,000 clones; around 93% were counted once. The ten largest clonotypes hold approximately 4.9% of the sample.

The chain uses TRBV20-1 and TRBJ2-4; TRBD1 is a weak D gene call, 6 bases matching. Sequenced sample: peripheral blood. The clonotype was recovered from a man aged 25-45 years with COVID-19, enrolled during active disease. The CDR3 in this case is CSASLRRAGENIQYF. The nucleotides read TGCAGTGCTAGTCTGCGGCGGGCAGGGGAAAACATTCAGTACTTC.